This T cell receptor beta chain originates from a study of CD8+ T cells in alopecia areata. Background on the study: Treated patients were given oral tofacitinib, which was dosed at 5 to 10 mg twice daily.

CDR1 SGDLS and CDR2 YYNGEE come from the germline V gene. This CDR3 has 15 amino acids. The V end lost 0 bases, the J end lost 4 bases, and 14 bases lay between the germline ends. Extraction and reverse transcription of RNA yielded cDNA as the sequencing template. Method: immunoSEQ multiplex PCR; TCRdb's copy keeps in-frame clones and lacks some. The table records almost 250,000 clones, approximately 61% of them present only once. The material sequenced was CD4+ T cells sorted from blood, taken at week 0. This receptor was identified in a human donor with alopecia areata. This rearrangement joins TRBV9 to TRBJ2-7; tentative D call: TRBD2 (7 bases). CDR3 loop: CASSVAGGSGYEQYF. The CDR3 bases are TGTGCCAGCAGCGTAGCGGGGGGCTCGGGTTACGAGCAGTACTTC.